This T cell receptor beta chain was identified in a study of control samples from healthy donors and cancer patients. Here immunoSEQ multiplex PCR was the method, and the copy in TCRdb shows in-frame clones only, minus some. Here the sample spans over 120,000 clones, around 90% being singletons. This CDR3 has 15 amino acids. The germline gives CDR1 MNHEY, CDR2 SMNVEV (reference sequence). Trimming cost V 5 bases and J 3 bases; bases outside gene matches: 5. V usage is TRBV27 and J usage is TRBJ1-4; 8 positions agree with TRBD1. The sequence came from a young man in good health. The material sequenced was blood. This CDR3 is CASSMTGASNEKLFF. The DNA of the CDR3 is TGTGCCAGCAGTATGACAGGGGCGTCTAATGAAAAACTGTTTTTT.